One sample yielded the 26 T cell receptor beta chains listed below, sequenced in a study of blood T cell repertoires in COVID-19. Some clones are missing from TCRdb's copy, which holds only in-frame ones; the method was immunoSEQ multiplex PCR. This sample has 210,000 or so clones, with 80% to 90% found just once. Sequencing input: PBMCs or T cells enriched from blood (not recorded which). The receptor set was obtained from a woman aged 45-65 years in a cohort exposed to, infected with or recovered from COVID-19 (not recorded which).

This chain uses TRBV21-1 with TRBJ1-6. TRBV21-1 is a listed pseudogene. The CDR3 has 17 amino acids. In DNA form, the CDR3 reads TGTGCCAGCAGCAAAGCGGCGGGAGATCGTTATAATTCACCCCTCCACTTT. Its translation is CASSKAAGDRYNSPLHF.

Details on this clone: Distinct nucleotide sequences in the sample also encode this CDR3. The CDR3 is CASSRTGVSNQPQHF. CDR3 sequence (DNA): TGTGCCAGCAGCAGAACAGGAGTGAGCAATCAGCCCCAGCATTTT. The rearrangement joins TRBV5-5 to TRBJ1-5; TRBD1 is a possible D gene (5 bases). The CDR3 length is 15 residues. Trimming took 4 bases from V and 1 from J, leaving 12 bases between them. Germline V gene lookup returns CDR1 SGHKS and CDR2 YYEKEE (reference sequence).

The chain employs TRBV2 and TRBJ1-1, with 8 bases identical to TRBD1. Germline V gene sequence: CDR1 SNHLY, CDR2 FYNNEI. This CDR3 is 14 amino acids long. Trimming took 6 bases from V and 4 from J; bases not matched to a gene: 7. The CDR3 region is CASRGDRTSTEAFF. The CDR3 DNA follows: TGTGCCAGCAGGGGGGACAGGACCAGCACTGAAGCTTTCTTT.

The V gene is TRBV12-3 or TRBV12-4, the J gene TRBJ2-2; D is undetermined. The ends were cut back, 5 bases at V and 3 bases at J, with 4 bases in the middle. CDR3 length: 12 amino acids. In DNA, the CDR3 is TGTGCCAGCAGTCTTTACACCGGGGAGCTGTTTTTT. Its translation: CASSLYTGELFF.

The V and J genes are TRBV27 and TRBJ2-2; D may be TRBD1 (6 bases). The V and J ends lost 9 bases and 2 bases respectively, with 13 bases between them. The CDR3 contains 14 residues. Germline V gene sequence: CDR1 MNHEY, CDR2 SMNVEV (reference sequence). CDR3 DNA sequence: TGTGCCAGTAGAGGGACATCTAACACCGGGGAGCTGTTTTTT. Translating it yields CASRGTSNTGELFF.

This clone was found a few times. V usage is TRBV7-9 and J usage is TRBJ2-7; possible D gene TRBD1, 5 bases. The CDR3 loop spans 16 amino acids. V was cut by 5 bases and J by 0 bases, with 17 bases left in between. Germline V gene sequence: CDR1 SEHNR, CDR2 FQNEAQ (reference sequence). CDR3 nucleotide sequence: TGTGCCAGCAGCCGAAGTGTGGGGCTTAGCTCCTACGAGCAGTACTTC. This sequence encodes CASSRSVGLSSYEQYF.

The V gene is TRBV27, the J gene TRBJ1-2; 7 nucleotides agree with TRBD1. Losses at the gene ends were 4 bases for V and 3 bases for J; bases not matched to a gene: 5. Germline V gene data show CDR1 as MNHEY and CDR2 as SMNVEV (reference sequence). The CDR3 has 14 amino acids. CDR3 coding DNA: TGTGCCAGCAGTTGGCACGGGACAGACTATGGCTACACCTTC. Amino acids: CASSWHGTDYGYTF.

The chain has TRBV28 and TRBJ1-4; unclear D gene. V dropped 5 bases and J dropped 8 bases, with 12 bases sitting between them. Germline CDR1 and CDR2: MDHEN and SYDVKM. The CDR3 is made up of 13 amino acids. CDR3 in amino acids: CASSPGRMEKLFF. The DNA of the CDR3 is TGTGCCAGCAGTCCGGGGAGAATGGAAAAACTGTTTTTT.

The V and J genes are TRBV5-1 and TRBJ1-6; 9 nucleotides agree with TRBD1. The trim removed 1 base at V and 13 bases at J, leaving 12 bases unmatched. Germline V CDR1 and CDR2: SGHRS, YFSETQ. There are 16 residues in the CDR3. CDR3 bases: TGCGCCAGCAGCTTGTTCGGGACAGGGCGGAGTAGCCCCCTCCACTTT. Its translation is CASSLFGTGRSSPLHF.

The chain uses TRBV5-1 and TRBJ1-2, with D possibly TRBD1 on 5 matching bases. Germline values: CDR1 SGHRS, CDR2 YFSETQ. The CDR3 loop spans 15 amino acids. V was cut by 0 bases and J by 6 bases, with 15 bases left in between. The CDR3 DNA is TGCGCCAGCAGCTTGGTCGGGACTCAACCCAATGGCTACACCTTC. Translation: CASSLVGTQPNGYTF.

The chain recombines TRBV7-2 with TRBJ1-2, with 10 bases that match TRBD1. V trimming: 3 bases; J trimming: 4 bases; junction bases outside the gene matches: 5. The CDR3 consists of 15 residues. The germline V gene encodes CDR1 SGHTA and CDR2 FQGNSA. In nucleotides, the CDR3 is TGTGCCAGCAGCTTGGGACAGGGGTCGGGCTATGGCTACACCTTC. It encodes CASSLGQGSGYGYTF.

J is TRBJ2-3 and V is TRBV4-3, with TRBD2 identical over 9 bases. Germline lookup yields CDR1 LGHNA and CDR2 YSLEER. The ends lost 0 bases at V and 3 bases at J; junction bases unmatched: 16. The CDR3 totals 20 residues. The DNA for the CDR3 is TGCGCCAGCAGCCAAGAGATACCGGGACTAGCAAGCTCGGGGACAGATACGCAGTATTTT. Residues: CASSQEIPGLASSGTDTQYF.

The CDR3 DNA reads TGTGCCACCAGTGACCTCAGCGGGGGCAACGAGCAGTACTTC. It yields the protein CATSDLSGGNEQYF. J is TRBJ2-7 and V is TRBV24-1; 8 bases are a match to TRBD2. V was clipped by 4 bases and J by 5 bases; unmatched bases: 6. The CDR3 consists of 14 residues. Germline V lookup: CDR1 KGHDR, CDR2 SFDVKD.

This clone was detected only a few times. V usage is TRBV19 and J usage is TRBJ2-5; 12 positions agree with TRBD2. This CDR3 spans 15 amino acids. The germline gives CDR1 LNHDA, CDR2 SQIVND (reference sequence). J was trimmed by 6 bases and V by 7 bases; bases with no gene match: 9. CDR3 nucleotide sequence: TGTGCCAGTAAATCTAGCGGGGGGGCCCCGCAGACCCAGTACTTC. Protein: CASKSSGGAPQTQYF.

The chain uses TRBV9 and TRBJ1-5; D call uncertain. CDR3 length: 13 amino acids. Between the trimmed V and J ends, which lost 4 bases and 3 bases, there was a span of 8 bases. The germline V gene encodes CDR1 SGDLS and CDR2 YYNGEE. In nucleotides, the CDR3 is TGTGCCAGCAGCCCAGGTGTCAATCAGCCCCAGCATTTT. Protein: CASSPGVNQPQHF.

A single count supports this clone. J is TRBJ1-4 and V is TRBV5-1; D uncertain. V shed 0 bases and J shed 7 bases, with 7 bases lying between them. The length of the CDR3 is 13 residues. CDR1 SGHRS and CDR2 YFSETQ come from the germline V gene. CDR3 amino acids: CASSLVGGEKLFF. The CDR3 DNA is TGCGCCAGCAGCTTGGTAGGAGGTGAAAAACTGTTTTTT.

The genes are TRBV7-2 and TRBJ1-6, with D maybe TRBD1 (6 bases). Trimming took off 6 bases at V and 2 bases at J, with 11 bases between the two ends. The CDR3 contains 15 residues. Germline V gene lookup returns CDR1 SGHTA and CDR2 FQGNSA. The CDR3 is CASRPGTTYNSPLHF. CDR3 nucleotide sequence: TGTGCCAGCAGACCCGGGACAACCTATAATTCACCCCTCCACTTT.

The rearrangement uses TRBV6-2 or TRBV6-3 and TRBJ2-5; D is undetermined. The V gene's germline CDR1 is MNHEY and CDR2 SVGEGT. The V gene lost 6 bases and the J gene lost 3 bases, with 8 bases spanning the gap. There are 12 residues in the CDR3. The CDR3 sequence: CASSPVEETQYF. CDR3 DNA: TGTGCCAGCAGCCCCGTAGAAGAGACCCAGTACTTC.

The chain recombines TRBV29-1 with TRBJ2-4; D is perhaps TRBD1 or TRBD2 (6 bases each). Germline V gene lookup returns CDR1 SQVTM and CDR2 ANQGSEA. The CDR3 extends over 13 amino acids. The V end was cut by 7 bases, the J end by 2 bases, with 12 bases between. The CDR3 region has the DNA TGCAGCGGGGGGGCGGGATCCAAAAACATTCAGTACTTC. Protein sequence: CSGGAGSKNIQYF.

The chain joins TRBV6-5 to TRBJ2-3; TRBD1 is a possible D gene (6 bases). CDR1 and CDR2 (germline): MNHEY, SVGAGI. With 6 bases removed from V and 0 bases from J, the gap between germline ends came to 13 bases. There are 15 residues in the CDR3. The chain's CDR3 is CASRSGQLSTDTQYF. The CDR3, as DNA: TGTGCCAGCAGATCAGGACAGCTAAGCACAGATACGCAGTATTTT.

The chain couples TRBV19 to TRBJ2-1, with TRBD2 as a possible D gene (6 bases). V lost 4 bases and J 7 bases, leaving 23 bases between the germline ends. CDR1 is LNHDA and CDR2 is SQIVND in the germline V gene (reference sequence). The CDR3 runs 17 residues. CDR3 coding DNA: TGTGCCAGTAGTAAGACGGGACTCCCCCCCCAAAGGAATGAGCAGTTCTTC. It is translated as CASSKTGLPPQRNEQFF.

The chain recombines TRBV20-1 with TRBJ1-4; 7 bases fit TRBD1. The ends lost 7 bases at V and 7 bases at J; junction bases unmatched: 3. The germline V gene has CDR1 DFQATT and CDR2 SNEGSKA (reference sequence). The CDR3 consists of 11 residues. The CDR3 DNA is TGCAGTGGCAGGGGGATTGAAAAACTGTTTTTT. Protein sequence: CSGRGIEKLFF.

The J gene is TRBJ2-7, the V gene TRBV9, with 7 bases lining up with TRBD1. Germline V gene lookup returns CDR1 SGDLS and CDR2 YYNGEE. J was trimmed by 3 bases and V by 0 bases; bases with no gene match: 3. The CDR3 runs 14 residues. The DNA of the CDR3 is TGTGCCAGCAGCGTAGGGGACAGTCACTACGAGCAGTACTTC. Translated: CASSVGDSHYEQYF.

V usage is TRBV11-2 and J usage is TRBJ2-2; TRBD2 matches 7 bases. Unmatched junction bases numbered 13, after V lost 5 bases and J lost 7 bases. The CDR3 spans 16 residues. Germline CDR1 and CDR2: SGHAT and FQNNGV. CDR3 DNA: TGTGCCAGCAGCCCTGTAACGGGGGGTTGGCTCGGGGAGCTGTTTTTT. Its protein product is CASSPVTGGWLGELFF.

V gene TRBV5-4 combines with J gene TRBJ2-2, with TRBD1 identical over 8 bases. CDR1 and CDR2 from the germline V gene are SGHNT and YYREEE (reference sequence). This CDR3 is built from 14 residues. The V gene end was trimmed by 7 bases and the J gene end by 7 bases; junction bases not matched to a gene: 9. CDR3 DNA sequence: TGTGCCAGCGCGGGACAGGAGAGGGTCGGGGAGCTGTTTTTT. Translated, it gives CASAGQERVGELFF.

The rearrangement joins TRBV5-6 to TRBJ2-5; D may be TRBD2 (6 bases). The CDR3 consists of 15 residues. Between the trimmed V and J ends, which lost 0 bases and 9 bases, there was a span of 18 bases. Germline V CDR1 and CDR2: SGHDT, YYEEEE. DNA of the CDR3: TGTGCCAGCAGCTTGGATGGACTAAAAGGATGGGCCCAGTACTTC. Translating gives CASSLDGLKGWAQYF.